These 13 T cell receptor beta chains were sequenced from one sample in a study of response to subunit inactivated influenza vaccine. TCRdb itself ran the RT-PCR reads through MiXCR, one entry per CDR3 protein. The sample shows around 570,000 distinct CDR3 sequences, approximately 7.1% of them seen only once. Sample: PBMCs from blood, taken less than 30 months after vaccination. All receptors come from a man between 50 and 75 years old who received an inactivated influenza vaccine.

The V gene is TRBV11-2, the J gene TRBJ2-1; 11 bases align to TRBD2. The J segment lost 6 bases and the V segment lost 6 bases, leaving 10 bases of the junction unmatched. The CDR3 spans 16 residues. Germline CDR1 SGHAT, CDR2 FQNNGV. CDR3 amino acids: CASRSITSGGLNEQFF. DNA of the CDR3: TGTGCCAGCAGATCGATAACTAGCGGGGGACTCAATGAGCAGTTCTTC.

This CDR3 reads CASSPPDQAYGYTF. The CDR3 nucleotides read TGTGCCAGCAGTCCCCCTGACCAGGCCTATGGCTACACCTTC. This rearrangement joins TRBV28 to TRBJ1-2; unclear D gene. This CDR3 is built from 14 residues. Deletions cut 5 bases from V and 4 bases from J, with 14 bases between. Germline assignment: CDR1 MDHEN and CDR2 SYDVKM.

The chain uses TRBV6-1 and TRBJ2-1, with TRBD1 identical over 10 bases. J lost 2 bases, V lost 6 bases, and 4 bases had no gene match. This CDR3 region has 15 residues. Germline V lookup: CDR1 MNHNS, CDR2 SASEGT. The DNA of the CDR3 is TGTGCCAGCAGACTTGGACAGGGGGCCTACAATGAGCAGTTCTTC. This translates into CASRLGQGAYNEQFF.

This chain joins TRBV24-1 and TRBJ2-6; D is uncertain. This CDR3 comprises 17 residues. Germline V CDR1 and CDR2: KGHDR, SFDVKD. The V end lost 4 bases, the J end lost 0 bases, and 12 bases lay between the germline ends. CDR3 amino acids: CATSDHTANSGANVLTF. In nucleotides, the CDR3 is TGTGCCACCAGTGACCACACAGCGAACTCTGGGGCCAACGTCCTGACTTTC.

On this clonotype: A read error may explain this, as a much larger clone is one base away. V usage is TRBV5-6 and J usage is TRBJ2-7; 9 bases are a match to TRBD1. This CDR3 region has 14 residues. CDR1 and CDR2 from the germline V gene are SGHDT and YYEEEE. With 4 bases clipped from V and 3 bases from J, the junction kept 5 bases outside the gene matches. The CDR3 DNA follows: TGTGCCAGCAGCCCGGGGGACAGGGACTACGAGCAGTACTTC. Amino acids: CASSPGDRDYEQYF.

This clonotype was seen only a few times. The chain uses TRBV20-1 and TRBJ2-1; the D call may be TRBD1 or TRBD2 (5 bases each). Trimming shortened V by 5 bases and J by 0 bases, and 14 bases separated the two germline ends. The CDR3 runs to 15 residues. From germline, CDR1 is DFQATT and CDR2 SNEGSKA (reference sequence). The CDR3 coding sequence is TGCAGTGCTCGTTCGGGGCCCTTCTCCTACAATGAGCAGTTCTTC. Protein sequence: CSARSGPFSYNEQFF.

This clonotype was seen at least ten times. The rearrangement joins TRBV14 to TRBJ2-5; tentative D call: TRBD1 (5 bases). The CDR3 extends over 16 amino acids. Trimming removed 0 bases at V and 2 bases at J, with 13 bases between. The germline CDR1 and CDR2 sequences are SGHDN and FVKESK. CDR3 in DNA: TGTGCCAGCAGCCAAGATGGTCTGGCAGGGCAAGAGACCCAGTACTTC. Its translation: CASSQDGLAGQETQYF.

A few counts support this clonotype. The chain combines TRBV5-1 with TRBJ2-1; 7 bases match TRBD2. V was clipped by 0 bases and J by 14 bases; unmatched bases: 2. CDR1 is SGHRS, CDR2 YFSETQ, per germline. The CDR3 totals 11 residues. CDR3 sequence: CASSLGGREFF. The CDR3 nucleotides read TGCGCCAGCAGCTTGGGTGGGAGGGAGTTCTTC.

This clonotype was detected ten times or more. This chain joins TRBV7-2 and TRBJ2-2; tentative D call: TRBD1 (6 bases). The CDR3 loop spans 16 amino acids. V lost 6 bases, J lost 3 bases, and 17 bases lay in between. Germline values: CDR1 SGHTA, CDR2 FQGNSA. The DNA for the CDR3 is TGTGCCAGCAGACCTACAGGGTCAGGGGACACCGGGGAGCTGTTTTTT. Amino acids: CASRPTGSGDTGELFF.

The sample holds many counts of this clonotype. The V and J genes are TRBV15 and TRBJ1-5; no clear D. Germline CDR1 reads LNHNV; CDR2 reads YYDKDF (reference sequence). V lost 0 bases to trimming and J lost 4 bases, with 10 bases between them. The CDR3 consists of 15 residues. The CDR3 nucleotides read TGTGCCACCAGCAGAGATATCAACCTAAATCAGCCCCAGCATTTT. It yields the protein CATSRDINLNQPQHF.

Many counts were recorded for this clonotype. The V gene is TRBV20-1, the J gene TRBJ1-2, with 7 bases that match TRBD1. The CDR3 runs to 15 residues. The V gene's germline CDR1 is DFQATT and CDR2 SNEGSKA (reference sequence). Germline trimming cut 4 bases from V and 0 bases from J; bases unmatched to any gene: 8. CDR3: CSAIPTGQANYGYTF. DNA of the CDR3: TGCAGTGCTATCCCTACAGGACAGGCTAACTATGGCTACACCTTC.

This clonotype showed up just a few times. The J gene is TRBJ1-1, the V gene TRBV25-1, with D unclear. Germline values: CDR1 MGHDK, CDR2 SYGVNS. V shed 5 bases and J shed 0 bases, with 10 bases lying between them. The CDR3 runs 14 residues. The CDR3 loop is CASSFSHMNTEAFF. The CDR3 DNA reads TGTGCCAGCAGTTTTTCTCACATGAACACTGAAGCTTTCTTT.

This clonotype was seen only a few times. The genes are TRBV6-4 and TRBJ1-6, with D uncertain. V was cut by 6 bases and J by 0 bases, with 21 bases left in between. This CDR3 is 19 amino acids long. Germline V gives CDR1 MRHNA, CDR2 SNTAGT. The CDR3 DNA is TGTGCCAGCAGCCCCTTGTTCATGGGTGCCAGCTCCTATAATTCACCCCTCCACTTT. It specifies CASSPLFMGASSYNSPLHF.